Sequencing of this T cell receptor beta chain was carried out in a study of early T cells in non-severe SARS-CoV-2 infection. As for the study in general: Chains stayed unpaired after sequencing of bulk RNA from unsorted whole blood.

TCRdb ran MiXCR on the 5' RACE reads and lists one entry per CDR3 protein. The sample includes just over 65,000 distinct CDR3 sequences, about 12% of them seen just once. The sample holds a few counts of this clonotype. This CDR3 has 15 residues. V lost 2 bases to trimming and J lost 0 bases, with 8 bases between them. Germline V CDR1 and CDR2: SGDLS, YYNGEE. The sequence was obtained from an adult who was a healthcare worker with PCR-confirmed SARS-CoV-2 infection or an uninfected control (not recorded which). Source material: whole blood. The chain links TRBV9 to TRBJ2-2; tentatively, D is TRBD1 or TRBD2 (5 bases each). CDR3 DNA: TGTGCCAGCAGCGTGGGACGGACGAACACCGGGGAGCTGTTTTTT. It codes for CASSVGRTNTGELFF. The whole variable domain, remainder taken from reference TRBV9 and TRBJ2-2, is DSGVTQTPKHLITATGQRVTLRCSPRSGDLSVYWYQQSLDQGLQFLIQYYNGEERAKGNILERFSAQQFPDLHSELNLSSLELGDSALYFCASSVGRTNTGELFFGEGSRLTVL.